The source of this TCR beta chain is a study of technical replicates of blood from several donors. The ends lost 4 bases at V and 7 bases at J; junction bases unmatched: 5. CDR1 and CDR2 from the germline V gene are SGHRS and YFSETQ. The CDR3 totals 13 residues. Using immunoSEQ multiplex PCR, the repertoire was profiled, and TCRdb retains in-frame clones only, with some absent. Found here are 65,000 to 80,000 clones, about 95% of them singletons; the top ten hold approximately 0.26%. The rearrangement links TRBV5-1 to TRBJ1-2; 9 nucleotides align to TRBD1. The sequence was collected from a human donor in good health. Source material: T cells isolated from PBMCs. CDR3 sequence: CASSPPQGAGYTF. CDR3 coding DNA: TGCGCCAGCAGCCCTCCACAGGGGGCTGGCTACACCTTC.